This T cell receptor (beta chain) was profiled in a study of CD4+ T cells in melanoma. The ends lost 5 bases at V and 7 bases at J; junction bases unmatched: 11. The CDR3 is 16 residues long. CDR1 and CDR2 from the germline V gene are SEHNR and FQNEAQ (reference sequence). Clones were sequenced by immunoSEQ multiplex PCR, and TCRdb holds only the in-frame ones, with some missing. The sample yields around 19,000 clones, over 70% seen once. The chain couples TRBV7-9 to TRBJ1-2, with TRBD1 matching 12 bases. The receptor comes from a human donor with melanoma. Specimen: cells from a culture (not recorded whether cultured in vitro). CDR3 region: CASSPPGQGAGGGYTF. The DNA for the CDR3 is TGTGCCAGCAGCCCGCCGGGACAGGGGGCTGGGGGTGGCTACACCTTC. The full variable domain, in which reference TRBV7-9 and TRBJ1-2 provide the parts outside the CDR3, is DTGVSQNPRHKITKRGQNVTFRCDPISEHNRLYWYRQTLGQGPEFLTYFQNEAQLEKSRLLSDRFSAERPKGSFSTLEIQRTEQGDSAMYLCASSPPGQGAGGGYTFGSGTRLTVV.